Sequencing of this TCR beta chain was carried out in a study of cytomegalovirus exposure and HLA in healthy donors. Study context: A later analysis reported the 120 or so validation repertoires used the same platform as the approximately 700 first-cohort repertoires. Whole-study findings and limits: Most TCR sequences were seen very rarely across donors, but some public TCRs occurred in many. According to a subsequent analysis, TCR clusters from the first cohort were inclined to appear together in the 120 validation repertoires. Cytomegalovirus status, reportedly, was diagnosed with high specificity and sensitivity by the classifier.

V gave up 5 bases and J gave up 7 bases, with 17 bases separating them. CDR3 length: 14 residues. The V gene's germline CDR1 is SGHAT and CDR2 FQNNGV. About this clone itself: Its antigen is as yet unknown.

The data were produced by immunoSEQ multiplex PCR, yet TCRdb's version contains in-frame clones alone and is incomplete. The sample has fewer than 400,000 clones, 88% seen once. This TCR came from a young man in good health and CMV-seronegative. Sequencing input: PBMCs. The V and J genes are TRBV11-2 and TRBJ1-2, with D perhaps TRBD1 (6 bases). Written as DNA, the CDR3 is TGTGCCAGCAGCAAGGAGCGGCAGGGGACTGGCTACACCTTC. Translated: CASSKERQGTGYTF.